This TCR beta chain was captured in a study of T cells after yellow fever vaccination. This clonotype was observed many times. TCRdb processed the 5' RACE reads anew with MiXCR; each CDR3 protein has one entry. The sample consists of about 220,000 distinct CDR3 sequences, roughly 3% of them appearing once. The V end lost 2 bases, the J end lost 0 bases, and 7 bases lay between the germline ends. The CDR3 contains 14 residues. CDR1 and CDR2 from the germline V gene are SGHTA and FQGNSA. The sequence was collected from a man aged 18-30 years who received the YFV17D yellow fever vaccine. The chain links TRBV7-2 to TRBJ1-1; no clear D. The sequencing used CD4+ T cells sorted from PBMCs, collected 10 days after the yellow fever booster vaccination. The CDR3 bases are TGTGCCAGCAGCTTATGGGTCATGAACACTGAAGCTTTCTTT. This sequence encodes CASSLWVMNTEAFF.